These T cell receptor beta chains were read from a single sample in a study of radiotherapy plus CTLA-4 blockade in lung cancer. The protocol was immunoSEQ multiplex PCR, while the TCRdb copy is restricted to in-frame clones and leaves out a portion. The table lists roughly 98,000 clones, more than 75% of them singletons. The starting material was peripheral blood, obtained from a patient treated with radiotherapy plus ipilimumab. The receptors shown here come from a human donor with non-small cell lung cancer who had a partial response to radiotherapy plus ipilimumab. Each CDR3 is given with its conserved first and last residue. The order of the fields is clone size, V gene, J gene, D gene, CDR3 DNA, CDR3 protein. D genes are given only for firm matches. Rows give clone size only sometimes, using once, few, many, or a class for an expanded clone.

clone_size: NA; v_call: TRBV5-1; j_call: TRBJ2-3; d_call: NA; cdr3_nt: TGCGCCAGCAGGCCCGCGGGGGGACAGAGCACAGATACGCAGTATTTT; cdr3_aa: CASRPAGGQSTDTQYF
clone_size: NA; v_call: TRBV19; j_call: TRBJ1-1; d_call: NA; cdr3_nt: TGTGCCAGTACCACCGAGGTCTCCTTGGCTTTCTTT; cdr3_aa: CASTTEVSLAFF
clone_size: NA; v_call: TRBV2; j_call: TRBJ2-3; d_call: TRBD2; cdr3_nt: TGTGCCAGCAGTTCGACTAGCGGGATTTCAGATACGCAGTATTTT; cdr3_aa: CASSSTSGISDTQYF
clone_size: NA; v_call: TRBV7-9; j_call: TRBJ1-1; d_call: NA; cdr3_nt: TGTGCCAGCAGACTAGACCTGGGTAGAGGCACTGAAGCTTTCTTT; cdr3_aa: CASRLDLGRGTEAFF
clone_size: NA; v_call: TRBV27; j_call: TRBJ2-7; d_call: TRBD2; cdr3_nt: TGTGCCAGCAGTTTCGGACTAGCGGGAGTAAGCGAGCAGTACTTC; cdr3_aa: CASSFGLAGVSEQYF
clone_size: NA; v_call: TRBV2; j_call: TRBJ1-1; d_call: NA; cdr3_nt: TGTGCCAGCAGGCTGCAGGGCTTCGCTGAAGCTTTCTTT; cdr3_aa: CASRLQGFAEAFF
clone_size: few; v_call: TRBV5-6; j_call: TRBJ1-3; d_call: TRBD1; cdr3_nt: TGTGCCAGCAGCTTATGGACAGGGCGTTGGAACACCATATATTTT; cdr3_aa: CASSLWTGRWNTIYF
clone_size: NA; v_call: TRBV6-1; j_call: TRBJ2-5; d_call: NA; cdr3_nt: TGTGCCAGCAGTGAAGGGGGCAGTCCGTACTTC; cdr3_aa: CASSEGGSPYF
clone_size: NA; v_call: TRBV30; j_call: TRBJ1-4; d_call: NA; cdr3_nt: TGTGCCTGGAGTGTTGGAGGGACTAATGAAAAACTGTTTTTT; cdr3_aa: CAWSVGGTNEKLFF
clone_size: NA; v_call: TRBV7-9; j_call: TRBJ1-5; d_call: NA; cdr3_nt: TGTGCCAGCAGCTTAGGGACAGGCAATCAGCCCCAGCATTTT; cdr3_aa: CASSLGTGNQPQHF
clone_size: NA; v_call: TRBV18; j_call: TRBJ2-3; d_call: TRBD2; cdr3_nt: TGTGCCAGCTCACCACCTAACGGGGGGGTCACAGATACGCAGTATTTT; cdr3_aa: CASSPPNGGVTDTQYF
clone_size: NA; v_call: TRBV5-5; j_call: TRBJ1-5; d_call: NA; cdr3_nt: TGTGCCAGCAGCTCTACCCTATCAGGATTTAGCAATCAGCCCCAGCATTTT; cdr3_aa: CASSSTLSGFSNQPQHF
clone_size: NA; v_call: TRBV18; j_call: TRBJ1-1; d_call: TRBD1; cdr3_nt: TGTGCCAGCTCACCGGGACAGGTGAACACTGAAGCTTTCTTT; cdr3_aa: CASSPGQVNTEAFF
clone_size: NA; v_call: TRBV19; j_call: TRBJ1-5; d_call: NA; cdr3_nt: TGTGCCAGTAGCCATACGGGTCGGGGGGTACAGCCCCAGCATTTT; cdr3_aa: CASSHTGRGVQPQHF
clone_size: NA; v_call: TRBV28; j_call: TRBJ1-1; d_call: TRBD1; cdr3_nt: TGTGCCAGCAGATTAGTTTCAGGGGGCACTGAAGCTTTCTTT; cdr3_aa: CASRLVSGGTEAFF
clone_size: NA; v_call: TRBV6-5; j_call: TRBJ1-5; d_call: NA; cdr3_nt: TGTGCCAGCAGTTACCCTCTGACAGTCAATCAGCCCCAGCATTTT; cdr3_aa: CASSYPLTVNQPQHF
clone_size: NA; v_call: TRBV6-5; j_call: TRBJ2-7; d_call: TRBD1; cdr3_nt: TGTGCCAGCACTGGGGGACAGGGGGCGCGAGAGCAGTACTTC; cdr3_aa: CASTGGQGAREQYF
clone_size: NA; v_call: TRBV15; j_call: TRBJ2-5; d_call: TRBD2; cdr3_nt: TGTGCCACCAGCAGATTAGGACTAGCGGGCGGACTCACCCGCCAAGAGACCCAGTACTTC; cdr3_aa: CATSRLGLAGGLTRQETQYF
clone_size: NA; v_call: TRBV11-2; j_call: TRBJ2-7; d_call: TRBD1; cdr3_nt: TGTGCCAGCAGGTTAGGGGGGACCGGGACAGGGAGCGAGCAGTACTTC; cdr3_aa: CASRLGGTGTGSEQYF
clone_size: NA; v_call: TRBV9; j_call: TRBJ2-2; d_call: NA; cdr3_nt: TGTGCCAGCAGCGTGAGCGTCAGTTCACCCGGGGAGCTGTTTTTT; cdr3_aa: CASSVSVSSPGELFF
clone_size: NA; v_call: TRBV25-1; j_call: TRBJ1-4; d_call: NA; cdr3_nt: TGTGCCAGCAGTGACAGTTTAAATGAAAAACTGTTTTTT; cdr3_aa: CASSDSLNEKLFF
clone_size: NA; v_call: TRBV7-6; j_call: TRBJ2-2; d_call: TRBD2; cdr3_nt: TGTGCCAGCAGCTTAGTTGCAGGGAGGGATTCGAACACCGGGGAGCTGTTTTTT; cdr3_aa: CASSLVAGRDSNTGELFF
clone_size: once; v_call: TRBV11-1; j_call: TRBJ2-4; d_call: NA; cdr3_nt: TGTGCCAGCAGATTCTCACACGGGCCAGGGGACATTCAGTACTTC; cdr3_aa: CASRFSHGPGDIQYF
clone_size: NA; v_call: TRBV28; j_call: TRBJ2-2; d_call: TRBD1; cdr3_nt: TGTGCCAGTGCCTCATCCGGACAGGGTAACACCGGGGAGCTGTTTTTT; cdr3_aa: CASASSGQGNTGELFF
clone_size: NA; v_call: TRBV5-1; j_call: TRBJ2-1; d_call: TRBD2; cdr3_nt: TGCGCCAGCAGCCCCCTCGGCGGGAGTATAAATGAGCAGTTCTTC; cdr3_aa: CASSPLGGSINEQFF
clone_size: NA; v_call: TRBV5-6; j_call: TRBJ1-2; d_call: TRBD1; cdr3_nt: TGTGCCAGCCACAGGGGGCGAGGATATGGCTACACCTTC; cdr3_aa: CASHRGRGYGYTF
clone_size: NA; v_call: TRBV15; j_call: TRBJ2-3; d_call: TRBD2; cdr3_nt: TGTGCCACCAGCAGAGATCAGACTAGCGGGAGTAGACCAGATACGCAGTATTTT; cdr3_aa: CATSRDQTSGSRPDTQYF
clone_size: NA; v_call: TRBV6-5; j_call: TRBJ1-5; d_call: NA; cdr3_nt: TGTGCCAGCAGTTTCAGGGGTATCGACAATCAGCCCCAGCATTTT; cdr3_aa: CASSFRGIDNQPQHF
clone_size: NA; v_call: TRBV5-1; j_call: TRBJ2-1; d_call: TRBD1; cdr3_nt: TGCGCCAGCAGCTCATCCGGGACAGGGAACAATGAGCAGTTCTTC; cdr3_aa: CASSSSGTGNNEQFF
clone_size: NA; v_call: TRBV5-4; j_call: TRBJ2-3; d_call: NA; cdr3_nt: TGTGCCAGCAGCCAGTCAGGCCCCCAGACAGATACGCAGTATTTT; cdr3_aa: CASSQSGPQTDTQYF
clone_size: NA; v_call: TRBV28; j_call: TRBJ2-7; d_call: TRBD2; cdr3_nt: TGTGCCAGCAGTGTTGCCGGGACTAGCGGAACCTACGAGCAGTACTTC; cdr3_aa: CASSVAGTSGTYEQYF
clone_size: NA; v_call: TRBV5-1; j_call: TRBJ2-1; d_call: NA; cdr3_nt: TGCGCCAGCAGCGAACAACCAGGGGATCCTGAGCAGTTCTTC; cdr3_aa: CASSEQPGDPEQFF
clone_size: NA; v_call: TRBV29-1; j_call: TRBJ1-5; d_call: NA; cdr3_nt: TGCAGCGTTAAATCCAAACTCCTCGTAAATCAGCCCCAGCATTTT; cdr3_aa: CSVKSKLLVNQPQHF
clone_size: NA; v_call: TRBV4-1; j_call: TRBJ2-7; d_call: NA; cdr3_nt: TGCGCCAGCAGCCAATCTGTAGTAGGAGGCTACGAGCAGTACTTC; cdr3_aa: CASSQSVVGGYEQYF
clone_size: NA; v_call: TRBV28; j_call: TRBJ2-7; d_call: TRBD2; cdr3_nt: TGTGCCAGCACTACCCCCAGGACTAGCGGACCATCCTACGAGCAGTACTTC; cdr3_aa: CASTTPRTSGPSYEQYF
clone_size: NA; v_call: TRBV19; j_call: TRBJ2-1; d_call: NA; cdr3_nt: TGTGCCAGTAGTATACCAGGGTCCTACAATGAGCAGTTCTTC; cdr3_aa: CASSIPGSYNEQFF
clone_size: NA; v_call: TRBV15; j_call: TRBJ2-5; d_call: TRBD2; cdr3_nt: TGTGCCACCAGCTACCGACTAGCGGGAGCGGAGACCCAGTACTTC; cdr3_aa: CATSYRLAGAETQYF
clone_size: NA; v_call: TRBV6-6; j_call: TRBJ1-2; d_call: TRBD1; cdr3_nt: TGTGCCAGCAGGGACAGGCGGAGTGGCTACACCTTC; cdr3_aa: CASRDRRSGYTF
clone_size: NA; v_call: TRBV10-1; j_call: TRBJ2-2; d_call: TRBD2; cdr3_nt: TGCGCCAGCAGTGAGAAGTCTAGCGGGAGGGCCCGGGGAACCGGGGAGCTGTTTTTT; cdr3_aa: CASSEKSSGRARGTGELFF